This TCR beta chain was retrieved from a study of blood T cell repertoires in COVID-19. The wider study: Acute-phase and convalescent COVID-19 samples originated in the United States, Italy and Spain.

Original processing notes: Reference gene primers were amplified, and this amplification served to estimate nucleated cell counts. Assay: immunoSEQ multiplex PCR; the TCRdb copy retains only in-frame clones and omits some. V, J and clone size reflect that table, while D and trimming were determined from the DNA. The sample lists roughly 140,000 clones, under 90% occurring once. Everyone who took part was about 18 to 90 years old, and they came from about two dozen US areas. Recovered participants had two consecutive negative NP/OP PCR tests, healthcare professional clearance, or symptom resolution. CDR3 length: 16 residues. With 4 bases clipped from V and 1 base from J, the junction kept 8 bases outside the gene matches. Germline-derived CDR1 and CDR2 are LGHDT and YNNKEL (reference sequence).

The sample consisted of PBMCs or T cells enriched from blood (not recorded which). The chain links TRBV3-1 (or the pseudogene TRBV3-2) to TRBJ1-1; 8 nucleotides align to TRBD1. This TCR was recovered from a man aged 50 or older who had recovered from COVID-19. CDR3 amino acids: CASSRPFQGANTEAFF. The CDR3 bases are TGTGCCAGCAGCCGACCTTTCCAGGGGGCGAACACTGAAGCTTTCTTT.